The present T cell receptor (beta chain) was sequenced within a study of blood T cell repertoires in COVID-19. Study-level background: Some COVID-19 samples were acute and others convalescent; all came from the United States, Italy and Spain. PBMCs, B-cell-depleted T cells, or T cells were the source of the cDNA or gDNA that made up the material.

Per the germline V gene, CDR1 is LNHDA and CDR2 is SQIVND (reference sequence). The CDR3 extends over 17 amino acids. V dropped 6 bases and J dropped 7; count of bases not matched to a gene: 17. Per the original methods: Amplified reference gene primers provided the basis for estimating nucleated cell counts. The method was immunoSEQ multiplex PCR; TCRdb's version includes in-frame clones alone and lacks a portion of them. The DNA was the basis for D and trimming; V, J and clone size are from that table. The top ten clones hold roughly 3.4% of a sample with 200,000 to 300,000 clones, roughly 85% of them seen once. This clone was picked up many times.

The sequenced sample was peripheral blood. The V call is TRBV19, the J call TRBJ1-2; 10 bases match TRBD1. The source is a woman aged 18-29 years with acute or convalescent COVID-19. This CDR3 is CASSTPGDRGPLRGYTF. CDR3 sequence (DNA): TGTGCCAGTAGCACCCCGGGGGACAGGGGACCCCTCCGTGGCTACACCTTC. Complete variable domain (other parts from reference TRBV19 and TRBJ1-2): DGGITQSPKYLFRKEGQNVTLSCEQNLNHDAMYWYRQDPGQGLRLIYYSQIVNDFQKGDIAEGYSVSREKKESFPLTVTSAQKNPTAFYLCASSTPGDRGPLRGYTFGSGTRLTVV.